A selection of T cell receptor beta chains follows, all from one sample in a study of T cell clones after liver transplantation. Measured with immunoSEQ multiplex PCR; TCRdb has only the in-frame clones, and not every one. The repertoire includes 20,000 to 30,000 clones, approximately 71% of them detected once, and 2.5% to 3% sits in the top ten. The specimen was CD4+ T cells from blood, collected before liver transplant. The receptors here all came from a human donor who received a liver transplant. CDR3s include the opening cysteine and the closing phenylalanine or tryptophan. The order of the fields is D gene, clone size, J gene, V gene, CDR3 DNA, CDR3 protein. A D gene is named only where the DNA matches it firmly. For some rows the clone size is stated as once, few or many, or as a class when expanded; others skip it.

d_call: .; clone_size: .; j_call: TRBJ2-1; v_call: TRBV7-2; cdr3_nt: TGTGCCAGCAGCTTAGCTCTAGAAAATGAGCAGTTCTTC; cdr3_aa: CASSLALENEQFF
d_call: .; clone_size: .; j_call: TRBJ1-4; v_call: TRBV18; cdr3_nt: TGTGCCAGCTCACCGTCAACAGGGAGAAATGAAAAACTGTTTTTT; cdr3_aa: CASSPSTGRNEKLFF
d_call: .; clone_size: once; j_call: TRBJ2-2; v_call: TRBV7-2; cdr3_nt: TGTGCCAGCAGCCTAACAGGGTTCACCGGGGAGCTGTTTTTT; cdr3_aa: CASSLTGFTGELFF
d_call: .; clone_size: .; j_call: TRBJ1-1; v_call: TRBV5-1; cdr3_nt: TGCGCCAGCAGCTTGGTGACGGAGGGCGCCACTGAAGCTTTCTTT; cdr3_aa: CASSLVTEGATEAFF
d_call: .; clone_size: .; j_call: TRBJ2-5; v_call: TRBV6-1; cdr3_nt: TGTGCCAGCAGTGGGGGCGGGTTGGAAGGGATGTTGGAGACCCAGTACTTC; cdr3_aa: CASSGGGLEGMLETQYF
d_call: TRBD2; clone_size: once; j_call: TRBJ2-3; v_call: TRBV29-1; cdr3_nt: TGCAGCGTTCGGGGACTAGCGATCACAGATACGCAGTATTTT; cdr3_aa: CSVRGLAITDTQYF
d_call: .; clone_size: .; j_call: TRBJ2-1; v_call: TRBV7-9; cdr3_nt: TGTGCCAGCAGCTTAGACGCGGGTCGTGAGCAGTTCTTC; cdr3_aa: CASSLDAGREQFF
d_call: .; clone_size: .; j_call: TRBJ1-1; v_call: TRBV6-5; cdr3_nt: TGTGCCAGCAGACCAGACAGTACAAGAGAAGCTTTCTTT; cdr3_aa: CASRPDSTREAFF
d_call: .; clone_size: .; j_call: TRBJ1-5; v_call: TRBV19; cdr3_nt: TGTGCCAGTAGTATAGATGACGGCGGACCTCGGGTTGTGAGCAATCAGCCCCAGCATTTT; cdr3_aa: CASSIDDGGPRVVSNQPQHF
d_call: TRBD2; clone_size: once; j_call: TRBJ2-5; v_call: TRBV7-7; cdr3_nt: TGTGCTAGCAGTCAAGGACTAGCGATCCAAGAGACCCAGTACTTC; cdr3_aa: CASSQGLAIQETQYF
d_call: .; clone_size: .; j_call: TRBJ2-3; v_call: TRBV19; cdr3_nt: TGTGCCAGTAGTATGATTGGACTACGCACAGATACGCAGTATTTT; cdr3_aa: CASSMIGLRTDTQYF
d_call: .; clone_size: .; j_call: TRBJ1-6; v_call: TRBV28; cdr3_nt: TGTGCCAGCAGTGACCATGATTGGGGGGACGCGTCTAATTCACCCCTCCACTTT; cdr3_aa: CASSDHDWGDASNSPLHF
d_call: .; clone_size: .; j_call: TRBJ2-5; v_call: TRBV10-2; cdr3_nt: TGCGCCAGCACCGCGGACATCCAAGAGACCCAGTACTTC; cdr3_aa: CASTADIQETQYF
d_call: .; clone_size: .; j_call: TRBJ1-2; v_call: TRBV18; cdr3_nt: TGTGCCAGCTCGACCAACGACGGCTCCTATGGCTACACCTTC; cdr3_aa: CASSTNDGSYGYTF
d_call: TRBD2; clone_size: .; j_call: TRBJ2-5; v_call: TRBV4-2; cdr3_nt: TGTGCCAGCAGCCATGGGACTAGCGGGGGTCAGTACCAAGAGACCCAGTACTTC; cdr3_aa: CASSHGTSGGQYQETQYF
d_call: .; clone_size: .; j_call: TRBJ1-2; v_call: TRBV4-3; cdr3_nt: TGCGCCAGCAGCCAATCCAGACTTAACTATGGCTACACCTTC; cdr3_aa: CASSQSRLNYGYTF
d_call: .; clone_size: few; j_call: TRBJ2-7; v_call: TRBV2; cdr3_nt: TGTGCCAGCAGGTATCAGGGTGTTGGGTCCTACGAGCAGTACTTC; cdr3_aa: CASRYQGVGSYEQYF
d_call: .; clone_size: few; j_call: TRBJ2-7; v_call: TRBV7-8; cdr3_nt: TGTGCCAGCACCGCGAACTCCTACGAGCAGTACTTC; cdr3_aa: CASTANSYEQYF
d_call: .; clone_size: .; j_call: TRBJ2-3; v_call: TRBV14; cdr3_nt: TGTGCCAGCAGCCCCACCAACACGTTTGCGGGGATCACAGATACGCAGTATTTT; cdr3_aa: CASSPTNTFAGITDTQYF
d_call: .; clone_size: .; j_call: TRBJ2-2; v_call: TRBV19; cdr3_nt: TGTGCCAGTAAGGTGGGGAACACCGGGGAGCTGTTTTTT; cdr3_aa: CASKVGNTGELFF
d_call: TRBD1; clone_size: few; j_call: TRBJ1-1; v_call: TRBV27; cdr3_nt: TGTGCCAGCAGTTTGACAGGGAGCGACACTGAAGCTTTCTTT; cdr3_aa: CASSLTGSDTEAFF
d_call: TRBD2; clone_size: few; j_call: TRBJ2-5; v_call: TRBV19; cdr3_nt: TGTGCCAGTAGTCCGCACCCTCCACTAGCGGGAGGACCGGTACAGCTAAATCCGTACTTC; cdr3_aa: CASSPHPPLAGGPVQLNPYF
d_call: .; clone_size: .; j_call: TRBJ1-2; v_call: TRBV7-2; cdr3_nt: TGTGCCAGCAGCTCCGGACCAGGAAGATCTAACTATGGCTACACCTTC; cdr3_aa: CASSSGPGRSNYGYTF
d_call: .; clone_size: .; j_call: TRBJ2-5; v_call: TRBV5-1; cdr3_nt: TGCGCCAGCAGCTTCACAGGGGAGGGGGAGACCCAGTACTTC; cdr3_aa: CASSFTGEGETQYF
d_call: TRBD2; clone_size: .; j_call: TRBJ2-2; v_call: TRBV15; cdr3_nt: TGTGCCACCAGCCGTAGCGGGGGGAACACCGGGGAGCTGTTTTTT; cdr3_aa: CATSRSGGNTGELFF
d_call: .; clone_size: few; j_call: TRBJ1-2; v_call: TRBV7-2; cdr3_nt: TGTGCCAGCAGCTTAAAGGCGGCCTCTTCTAACTATGGCTACACCTTC; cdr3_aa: CASSLKAASSNYGYTF
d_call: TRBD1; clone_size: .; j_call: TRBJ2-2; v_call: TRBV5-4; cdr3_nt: TGTGCCAGCGGATCTTTCGGAAACAGGGGGCTACAGACCGGGGAGCTGTTTTTT; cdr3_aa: CASGSFGNRGLQTGELFF
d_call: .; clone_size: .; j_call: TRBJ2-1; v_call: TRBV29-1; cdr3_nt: TGCAGCGTTGACCCCACACGGGGCCATGAGCAGTTCTTC; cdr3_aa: CSVDPTRGHEQFF
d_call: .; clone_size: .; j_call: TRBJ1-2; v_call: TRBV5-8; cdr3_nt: TGTGCCAGCAGCTATGAACAGGGATCTGTCTATGGCTACACCTTC; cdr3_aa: CASSYEQGSVYGYTF
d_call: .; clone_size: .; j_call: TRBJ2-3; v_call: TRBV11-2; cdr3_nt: TGTGCCAGCAGCTTAGTGAGGCTGGGGAACGCAGATACGCAGTATTTT; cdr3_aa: CASSLVRLGNADTQYF
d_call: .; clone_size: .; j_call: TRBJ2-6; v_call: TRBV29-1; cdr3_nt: TGCAGCGTTGGGGCCCATCTGGGCTCTGGGGCCAACGTCCTGACTTTC; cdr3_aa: CSVGAHLGSGANVLTF
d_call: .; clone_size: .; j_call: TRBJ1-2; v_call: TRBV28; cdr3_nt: TGTGCCAGCAGTTTGGTCGGAGGGCTCGATGGCTACACCTTC; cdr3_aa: CASSLVGGLDGYTF
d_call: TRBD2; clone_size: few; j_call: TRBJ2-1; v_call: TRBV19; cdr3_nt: TGTGCCAGTAGTATGGCGGGAGGGATACTGAATGAGCAGTTCTTC; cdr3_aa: CASSMAGGILNEQFF
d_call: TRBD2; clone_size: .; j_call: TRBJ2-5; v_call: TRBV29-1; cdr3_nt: TGCAGCGTTGTGGGAGGGGTGGGAGAGACCCAGTACTTC; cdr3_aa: CSVVGGVGETQYF
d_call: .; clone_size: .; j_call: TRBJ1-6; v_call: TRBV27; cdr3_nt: TGTGCCAGCAGTTATCGGGGTGCTGGTTCACCCCTCCACTTT; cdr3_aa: CASSYRGAGSPLHF
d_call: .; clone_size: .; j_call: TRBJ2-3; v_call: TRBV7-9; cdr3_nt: TGTGCCAGCAGCTCCCCGGCAAGTAGCACAGATACGCAGTATTTT; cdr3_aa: CASSSPASSTDTQYF
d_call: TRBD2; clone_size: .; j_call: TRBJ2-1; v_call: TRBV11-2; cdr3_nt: TGTGCCAGCAGCTTAGGAGCGGCGGGGGGGTACAATGAGCAGTTCTTC; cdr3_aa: CASSLGAAGGYNEQFF
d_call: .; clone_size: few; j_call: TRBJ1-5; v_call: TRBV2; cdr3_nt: TGTGCCAGCAGTTACAGCGATAGCAATCAGCCCCAGCATTTT; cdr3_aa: CASSYSDSNQPQHF
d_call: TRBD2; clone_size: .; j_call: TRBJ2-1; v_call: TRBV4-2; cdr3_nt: TGTGCCAGCAGCCAAGAGGGACTAGCGGGGATCAGCTCCTACAATGAGCAGTTCTTC; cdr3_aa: CASSQEGLAGISSYNEQFF
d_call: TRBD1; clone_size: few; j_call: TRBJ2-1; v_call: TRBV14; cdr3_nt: TGTGCCAGCAGCCAAGAAGGATGGGACAGTAATAACAATGAGCAGTTCTTC; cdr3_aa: CASSQEGWDSNNNEQFF
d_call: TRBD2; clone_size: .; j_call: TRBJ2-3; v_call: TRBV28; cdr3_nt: TGTGCCAGCGTAACGGGAGGCGGCACAGATACGCAGTATTTT; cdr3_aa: CASVTGGGTDTQYF
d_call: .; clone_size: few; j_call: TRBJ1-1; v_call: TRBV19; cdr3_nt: TGTGCCAGTAGTATAAAAGGCCCCCTTGAAGCTTTCTTT; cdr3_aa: CASSIKGPLEAFF
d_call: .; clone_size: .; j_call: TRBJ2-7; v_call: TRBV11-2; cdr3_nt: TGTGCCAGCACCTTAGATGACCGTGGGCAGTACTTC; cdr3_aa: CASTLDDRGQYF
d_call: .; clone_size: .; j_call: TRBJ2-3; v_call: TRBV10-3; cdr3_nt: TGTGCCATCAGGCAGCAGATCAATCAGGATACGCAGTATTTT; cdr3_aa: CAIRQQINQDTQYF
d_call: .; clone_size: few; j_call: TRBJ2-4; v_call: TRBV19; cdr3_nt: TGTGCCAGTAGTATAGACCAACAGGGTATAGCCAAAAACATTCAGTACTTC; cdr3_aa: CASSIDQQGIAKNIQYF
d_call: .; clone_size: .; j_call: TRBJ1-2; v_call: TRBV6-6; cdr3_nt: TGTGCCAGCAGTCGGACCGGGCGAGGGAACTATGGCTACACCTTC; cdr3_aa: CASSRTGRGNYGYTF
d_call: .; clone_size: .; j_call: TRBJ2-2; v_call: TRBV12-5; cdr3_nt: TGTGCTAGTGGTTTCCTCCACGGGGAAGTGGCCGGGGAGCTGTTTTTT; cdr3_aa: CASGFLHGEVAGELFF
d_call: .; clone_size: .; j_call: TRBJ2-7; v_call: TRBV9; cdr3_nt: TGTGCCAGTAGCGTAGGTGCAGGGCACGAGCAGTACTTC; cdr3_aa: CASSVGAGHEQYF
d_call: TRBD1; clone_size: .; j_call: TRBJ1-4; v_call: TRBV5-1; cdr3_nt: TGCGCCAGCAGCTTGTCCGGGGCCGGGACAGGGGATGAAAAACTGTTTTTT; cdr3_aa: CASSLSGAGTGDEKLFF
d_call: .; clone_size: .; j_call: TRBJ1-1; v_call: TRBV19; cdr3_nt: TGTGCCAGTAGTCCTACAGCCCGGGGCACTGAAGCTTTCTTT; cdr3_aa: CASSPTARGTEAFF
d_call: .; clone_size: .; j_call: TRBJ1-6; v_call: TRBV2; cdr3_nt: TGTGCCAGCAGAGGTAGGGGGAACGATTCACCCCTCCACTTT; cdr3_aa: CASRGRGNDSPLHF
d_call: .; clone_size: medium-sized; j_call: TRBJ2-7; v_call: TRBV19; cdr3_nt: TGTGCCAGTAGTATAGGGACGGGGAGCTCCTACGAGCAGTACTTC; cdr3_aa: CASSIGTGSSYEQYF
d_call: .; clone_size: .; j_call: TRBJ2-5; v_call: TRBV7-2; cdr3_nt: TGTGCCAGCAGCTTAGGCAACGGACATTCGGGAGAGACCCAGTACTTC; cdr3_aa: CASSLGNGHSGETQYF
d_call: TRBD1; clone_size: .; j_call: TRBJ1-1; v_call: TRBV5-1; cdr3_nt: TGCGCCAGCAGCTCTTCCGGGACAGTGAACACTGAAGCTTTCTTT; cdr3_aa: CASSSSGTVNTEAFF
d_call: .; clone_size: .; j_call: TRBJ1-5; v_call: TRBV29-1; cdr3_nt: TGCAGCGTTGTCGCAGGCAATCAGCCCCAGCATTTT; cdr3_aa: CSVVAGNQPQHF
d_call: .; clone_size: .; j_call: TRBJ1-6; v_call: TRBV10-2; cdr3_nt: TGCGCCAGCAGCCCCCAAGACGCCTATAATTCACCCCTCCACTTT; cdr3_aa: CASSPQDAYNSPLHF
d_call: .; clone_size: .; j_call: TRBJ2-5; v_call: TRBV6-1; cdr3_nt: TGTGCCAGCAGTGTTCCGGGACTCTCGCGTCTAAAGACCCAGTACTTC; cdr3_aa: CASSVPGLSRLKTQYF
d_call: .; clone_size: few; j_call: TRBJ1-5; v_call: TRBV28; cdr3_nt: TGTGCCAGCAGAAGGTCCGCGCACAATCAGCCCCAGCATTTT; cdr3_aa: CASRRSAHNQPQHF
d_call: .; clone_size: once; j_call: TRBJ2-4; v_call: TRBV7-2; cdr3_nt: TGTGCCAGCAGCTTAGTCATCGGGGTAGCCAAAAACATTCAGTACTTC; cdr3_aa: CASSLVIGVAKNIQYF